These 23 T cell receptor beta chains were all obtained from the same sample, sequenced in a study of blood T cell repertoires in COVID-19. Generated by immunoSEQ multiplex PCR, the TCRdb table keeps only in-frame clones and is missing some. The profile shows 120,000 to 150,000 clones, 70% to 90% of them singletons. Sequencing was done on a sample of peripheral blood. These receptors were taken from a middle-aged woman with active or convalescent COVID-19.

The genes are TRBV27 and TRBJ1-4; 10 bases line up with TRBD1. There are 17 residues in the CDR3. Germline CDR1 reads MNHEY; CDR2 reads SMNVEV (reference sequence). With 7 bases clipped from V and 3 bases from J, the junction kept 11 bases outside the gene matches. CDR3 sequence (DNA): TGTGCCAGCACCCCCCGGGGACAGGGGATGGCTAATGAAAAACTGTTTTTT. Translating gives CASTPRGQGMANEKLFF.

The chain joins TRBV2 to TRBJ1-1; 7 nucleotides align to TRBD1. J gave up 1 base and V 5 bases, and 7 bases lay outside the gene matches. This CDR3 spans 15 amino acids. CDR1 SNHLY and CDR2 FYNNEI come from the germline V gene. The CDR3 is CASSSKGTENTEAFF. DNA for the CDR3: TGTGCCAGCAGTTCTAAAGGGACAGAGAACACTGAAGCTTTCTTT.

The chain couples TRBV7-8 to TRBJ1-6; D might be TRBD1 (5 bases). The CDR3 has 14 residues. Per the germline V gene, CDR1 is SGHVS and CDR2 is FQNEAQ. Between the trimmed V and J ends, which lost 1 base and 7 bases, there was a span of 8 bases. CDR3 loop: CASSLGQLNSPLHF. The CDR3 bases are TGTGCCAGCAGCTTAGGACAGTTAAATTCACCCCTCCACTTT. The full variable domain, with the rest looked up from reference TRBV7-8 and TRBJ1-6, is GAGVSQSPRYKVAKRGQDVALRCDPISGHVSLFWYQQALGQGPEFLTYFQNEAQLDKSGLPSDRFFAERPEGSVSTLKIQRTQQEDSAVYLCASSLGQLNSPLHFGNGTRLTVT.

This rearrangement joins TRBV28 to TRBJ2-7, with D hard to call. The V and J ends lost 5 bases and 0 bases respectively, with 17 bases between them. The CDR3 has 16 residues. Germline V gene sequence: CDR1 MDHEN, CDR2 SYDVKM. As DNA, the CDR3 is TGTGCCAGCAGTACCTCGGGTCCTGGGTCCTCCTACGAGCAGTACTTC. It is translated as CASSTSGPGSSYEQYF.

V and J are TRBV4-3 and TRBJ2-3; TRBD2 aligns across 7 bases. Per the germline V gene, CDR1 is LGHNA and CDR2 is YSLEER. J gave up 6 bases and V 4 bases, and 7 bases lay outside the gene matches. This CDR3 region has 14 residues. CDR3 DNA: TGCGCCAGCAGCCTAAGCGGGCGGGGGGATACGCAGTATTTT. Amino acids: CASSLSGRGDTQYF.

The chain joins TRBV30 to TRBJ1-3; 8 positions agree with TRBD1. V shed 5 bases, J shed 4 bases, and the junction held 7 bases outside the gene matches. CDR3 length equals 14 residues. Germline loops: CDR1 GTSNPN, CDR2 SVGIG (reference sequence). Here the CDR3 reads CAWVNRGKGNTIYF. The CDR3 nucleotides read TGTGCCTGGGTAAACAGGGGGAAAGGAAACACCATATATTTT.

The genes are TRBV27 and TRBJ1-2; D perhaps matches TRBD1 (5 bases). In germline, CDR1 is MNHEY, CDR2 SMNVEV (reference sequence). The ends were cut back, 4 bases at V and 4 bases at J, with 13 bases in the middle. The length of the CDR3 is 14 residues. CDR3 residues: CASSSQGLAYGYTF. CDR3 nucleotide sequence: TGTGCCAGCAGTTCCCAGGGATTGGCCTATGGCTACACCTTC.

The chain uses TRBV18 and TRBJ1-6; 7 positions match TRBD1. This CDR3 has 15 residues. The germline V gene has CDR1 KGHSH and CDR2 LQKENI. V lost 1 base and J lost 4; bases outside the gene matches: 1. The CDR3 sequence: CASSPLGQYNSPLHF. The CDR3 bases are TGTGCCAGCTCACCACTGGGACAGTATAATTCACCCCTCCACTTT.

The rearrangement links TRBV28 to TRBJ1-2; D unclear. This CDR3 spans 13 amino acids. The V and J ends lost 7 bases and 5 bases respectively, with 14 bases between them. The germline V gene has CDR1 MDHEN and CDR2 SYDVKM. The DNA for the CDR3 is TGTGCCAGCACCCCCCTTACGGTATATGGCTACACCTTC. This codes for CASTPLTVYGYTF.

The chain couples TRBV28 to TRBJ1-2; D is unclear. The V and J ends lost 3 bases and 8 bases respectively, with 10 bases between them. CDR3 length: 12 residues. Germline CDR1 reads MDHEN; CDR2 reads SYDVKM. As DNA, the CDR3 is TGTGCCAGCAGTTTCCGCCTTCGGGGCTACACCTTC. Translation gives CASSFRLRGYTF.

This sequence joins TRBV2 and TRBJ1-5, with a weak D call TRBD1 (5 bases). The V end was cut by 2 bases, the J end by 0 bases, with 11 bases between. Germline V gene lookup returns CDR1 SNHLY and CDR2 FYNNEI. The CDR3 runs to 16 residues. CDR3 residues: CASSESTAYSNQPQHF. The CDR3 nucleotides read TGTGCCAGCAGTGAATCGACAGCCTATAGCAATCAGCCCCAGCATTTT. The full variable domain, with the rest looked up from reference TRBV2 and TRBJ1-5, is EPEVTQTPSHQVTQMGQEVILRCVPISNHLYFYWYRQILGQKVEFLVSFYNNEISEKSEIFDDQFSVERPDGSNFTLKIRSTKLEDSAMYFCASSESTAYSNQPQHFGDGTRLSIL.

The chain uses TRBV19 and TRBJ1-2, with TRBD1 matching over 8 bases. The germline V gene has CDR1 LNHDA and CDR2 SQIVND (reference sequence). Unmatched junction bases numbered 7, after V lost 6 bases and J lost 4 bases. The CDR3 length is 14 residues. Written as DNA, the CDR3 is TGTGCCAGTAGGTCTGCAGGGGGCGTCTATGGCTACACCTTC. This translates into CASRSAGGVYGYTF.

The sample holds a few counts of this clone. V is TRBV6-1 and J is TRBJ2-3; the D is unclear. Germline lookup yields CDR1 MNHNS and CDR2 SASEGT. The V end was cut by 2 bases, the J end by 9 bases, with 24 bases between. The CDR3 has 17 residues. The CDR3 region is CASSEPLATLAPRTQYF. As DNA, the CDR3 is TGTGCCAGCAGTGAACCCCTTGCCACCCTCGCGCCCAGGACGCAGTATTTT.

The V gene is TRBV4-1, the J gene TRBJ2-7; unclear D gene. The CDR3 runs to 16 residues. The germline V gene encodes CDR1 MGHRA and CDR2 YSYEKL. The V end was cut by 1 base, the J end by 0 bases, with 13 bases between. CDR3 amino acids: CASSQGYGGPSYEQYF. CDR3 nucleotide sequence: TGCGCCAGCAGCCAAGGGTACGGCGGCCCCTCCTACGAGCAGTACTTC.

The genes are TRBV15 and TRBJ1-2, with no clear D. Trimming pared 0 bases from V and 2 bases from J, leaving 13 bases between. The germline V gene encodes CDR1 LNHNV and CDR2 YYDKDF (reference sequence). The CDR3 has 16 amino acids. CDR3 loop: CATSRDRLTRNYGYTF. CDR3 bases: TGTGCCACCAGCAGAGATCGCTTAACGAGGAACTATGGCTACACCTTC.

This chain links TRBV18 with TRBJ2-3; TRBD1 matches at 8 bases. The CDR3 runs 18 residues. Germline V CDR1 and CDR2: KGHSH, LQKENI. After removal of 2 bases from V and 1 base from J, the junction contained 11 bases not matched to a gene. As DNA, the CDR3 is TGTGCCAGCTCACCAGGCAGGGGGCCCTCGGAGGGCACAGATACGCAGTATTTT. Its protein is CASSPGRGPSEGTDTQYF. Full variable domain (rest looked up from reference TRBV18 and TRBJ2-3): NAGVMQNPRHLVRRRGQEARLRCSPMKGHSHVYWYRQLPEEGLKFMVYLQKENIIDESGMPKERFSAEFPKEGPSILRIQQVVRGDSAAYFCASSPGRGPSEGTDTQYFGPGTRLTVL.

The chain recombines TRBV5-4 with TRBJ1-3; TRBD1 aligns across 7 bases. The V and J ends lost 10 bases and 0 bases, in that order; junction bases with no gene match: 10. The CDR3 consists of 15 residues. The germline V gene encodes CDR1 SGHNT and CDR2 YYREEE (reference sequence). The CDR3 protein is CAGTTGTFSGNTIYF. The CDR3 region has the DNA TGTGCCGGAACGACAGGGACGTTCTCTGGAAACACCATATATTTT.

This clone has just a few counts. The chain joins TRBV27 to TRBJ2-7, with 9 bases matching TRBD1. The germline V gene has CDR1 MNHEY and CDR2 SMNVEV (reference sequence). CDR3 length: 15 amino acids. After removal of 0 bases from V and 4 bases from J, the junction contained 4 bases not matched to a gene. The CDR3 reads CASSLSGDRVYEQYF. The CDR3 coding sequence is TGTGCCAGCAGTTTATCGGGGGACAGGGTATACGAGCAGTACTTC.

This chain uses TRBV7-6 with TRBJ1-3; 9 bases align to TRBD1. Germline trimming cut 5 bases from V and 2 bases from J; bases unmatched to any gene: 10. In germline, CDR1 is SGHVS, CDR2 FNYEAQ. The CDR3 extends over 17 amino acids. In DNA form, the CDR3 reads TGTGCCAGCAGCCCCGCCGGGACAGGGCAGGCTGGAAACACCATATATTTT. Its translation: CASSPAGTGQAGNTIYF.

The chain recombines TRBV2 with TRBJ2-7, with no clear D. V was cut by 2 bases and J by 5 bases, with 7 bases left in between. CDR3 length equals 12 residues. The germline V gene has CDR1 SNHLY and CDR2 FYNNEI. The CDR3 loop is CASSESHDEQYF. DNA of the CDR3: TGTGCCAGCAGTGAAAGCCATGACGAGCAGTACTTC.

V and J are TRBV12-3 or TRBV12-4 and TRBJ2-7; D is ambiguous. V lost 5 bases and J lost 3, with 5 bases in between. The CDR3 totals 11 residues. The CDR3: CASSNSYEQYF. CDR3 DNA: TGTGCCAGCAGTAACAGCTACGAGCAGTACTTC.

The chain has TRBV28 and TRBJ2-3, with a possible D match to TRBD1 (6 bases). Trimming cost V 10 bases and J 0 bases, with 14 bases left between them. The CDR3 has 14 residues. Germline V lookup: CDR1 MDHEN, CDR2 SYDVKM. CDR3 coding DNA: TGTGCCATCTCGGACAGATCAAGCACAGATACGCAGTATTTT. The encoded protein is CAISDRSSTDTQYF.

The J gene is TRBJ2-7, the V gene TRBV5-1, with 10 positions matching TRBD1. Germline CDR1 SGHRS, CDR2 YFSETQ. This CDR3 has 14 residues. J lost 6 bases, V lost 3 bases, and 6 bases had no gene match. As DNA, the CDR3 is TGCGCCAGCAGCTCGGGACAGGGGAACGGCGAGCAGTACTTC. It is translated as CASSSGQGNGEQYF. Variable domain in full (rest from reference TRBV5-1 and TRBJ2-7): KAGVTQTPRYLIKTRGQQVTLSCSPISGHRSVSWYQQTPGQGLQFLFEYFSETQRNKGNFPGRFSGRQFSNSRSEMNVSTLELGDSALYLCASSSGQGNGEQYFGPGTRLTVT.